This T cell receptor (beta chain) was observed in a study of vaccination and CD4 T cells after COVID-19. The trim removed 0 bases at V and 0 bases at J, leaving 8 bases unmatched. CDR3 size: 16 residues. Germline V gene data show CDR1 as DFQATT and CDR2 as SNEGSKA (reference sequence). The study, taken as a whole, reports: Convalescent patients had a median around 90% of post-vaccine SARS-CoV-2-reactive clones that were detected only after vaccination, not before it.

Concerning this clonotype itself: What it binds is unknown.

Cultured CD4+ T-cell DNA underwent Oncomine TCR Beta short-read sequencing. From CD4+ T cells that had been cultured, genomic DNA was extracted. TCRdb passed the PCR reads through MiXCR, listing each CDR3 protein once. This sample has thousands of distinct CDR3 sequences; roughly a quarter occur once, and the top ten carry around 60%. The treatment: approximately nine-day PBMC culture with coronavirus spike peptide pools or control peptides (ViraFEST assay). From the unexposed donor, CD4+ T cells were collected ahead of the COVID-19 pandemic (2011-2018). ViraFEST enlarged antigen-specific T cell populations with peptide pools and afterwards sequenced TCRs.

The chain uses TRBV20-1 and TRBJ2-7, with TRBD2 identical over 7 bases. The sequence derives from a human donor in good health. The sample taken for sequencing was CD4+ T cells from blood, cultured in vitro. The CDR3 coding sequence is TGCAGTGCTAGAGATCTTGGAGCGGGGAGCTCCTACGAGCAGTACTTC. This encodes CSARDLGAGSSYEQYF.